Below, 5 T cell receptor beta chains from the same sample are listed, as sequenced in a study of blood T cell repertoires in COVID-19. The data were produced by immunoSEQ multiplex PCR, yet TCRdb's version contains in-frame clones alone and is incomplete. The sample lists about 36,000 clones, about 80% seen once, with less than 2.5% in the top ten. The sample was peripheral blood. The receptors stem from a man in his sixties with active COVID-19.

The chain combines TRBV3-1 (or the pseudogene TRBV3-2) with TRBJ2-7; D might be TRBD1 (6 bases). The CDR3 loop spans 12 amino acids. CDR1 and CDR2 (germline): LGHDT, YNNKEL (reference sequence). Trimming removed 10 bases at V and 2 bases at J, with 12 bases between. The CDR3 nucleotides are TGTGCCACTAGGACAGCTACCTACGAGCAGTACTTC. It specifies CATRTATYEQYF.

V usage is TRBV11-2 and J usage is TRBJ2-7; 10 bases match TRBD2. The trim removed 0 bases at V and 6 bases at J, leaving 5 bases unmatched. CDR1 is SGHAT, CDR2 FQNNGV, per germline. The CDR3 totals 15 residues. The CDR3 protein is CASSLDQRGGGEQYF. For the CDR3, the DNA is TGTGCCAGCAGCTTAGACCAGCGGGGGGGTGGCGAGCAGTACTTC.

J is TRBJ1-5 and V is TRBV7-8; perhaps TRBD1 as D (5 bases). Germline V gene data show CDR1 as SGHVS and CDR2 as FQNEAQ. The CDR3 is 17 residues long. The V end lost 1 base, the J end lost 2 bases, and 15 bases lay between the germline ends. The CDR3 DNA reads TGTGCCAGCAGCTTAGGCAGGGTGGGGGGAGGCAATCAGCCCCAGCATTTT. Protein product: CASSLGRVGGGNQPQHF.

This sequence joins TRBV6-6 and TRBJ2-7, with D possibly matching TRBD2 (5 bases). Germline V gene lookup returns CDR1 MNHNY and CDR2 SVGAGI (reference sequence). CDR3 length: 16 residues. Trimming shortened V by 2 bases and J by 5 bases, and 19 bases separated the two germline ends. CDR3 amino acids: CASSYAPGVGENEQYF. In DNA form, the CDR3 reads TGTGCCAGCAGTTACGCCCCCGGAGTGGGAGAAAACGAGCAGTACTTC.

The rearrangement joins TRBV24-1 to TRBJ1-2; 8 bases are a match to TRBD1. The CDR3 contains 15 residues. Germline V gene sequence: CDR1 KGHDR, CDR2 SFDVKD. V shed 6 bases, J shed 5 bases, and the junction held 10 bases outside the gene matches. The DNA for the CDR3 is TGTGCCACCAGTCCGGACAGGGCTGAGACTTATGGCTACACCTTC. As protein: CATSPDRAETYGYTF.